This T cell receptor (beta chain) appears in the sequencing data of a study of blood T cell repertoires in COVID-19. Study-wide background: Sites across the United States, Italy and Spain contributed samples from acute and convalescent COVID-19. Sources were T cells, B-cell-depleted T cells, or PBMCs; the material itself was cDNA or gDNA.

Profiling relied on immunoSEQ multiplex PCR, and the TCRdb table lists in-frame clones only, not all of them. The sample consists of about 180,000 clones, about 85% of them appearing once. Germline assignment: CDR1 MNHEY and CDR2 SVGAGI. This CDR3 has 16 amino acids. V lost 4 bases and J 0 bases, leaving 13 bases between the germline ends. The chain carries TRBV6-5 and TRBJ2-4, with a weak D call TRBD1 (6 bases). The receptor's source is a woman aged 45 to 65 with COVID-19, enrolled during active disease. What was sequenced was peripheral blood. The CDR3: CASSFTGRIAKNIQYF. The DNA of the CDR3 is TGTGCCAGCAGTTTCACAGGGAGAATAGCCAAAAACATTCAGTACTTC.